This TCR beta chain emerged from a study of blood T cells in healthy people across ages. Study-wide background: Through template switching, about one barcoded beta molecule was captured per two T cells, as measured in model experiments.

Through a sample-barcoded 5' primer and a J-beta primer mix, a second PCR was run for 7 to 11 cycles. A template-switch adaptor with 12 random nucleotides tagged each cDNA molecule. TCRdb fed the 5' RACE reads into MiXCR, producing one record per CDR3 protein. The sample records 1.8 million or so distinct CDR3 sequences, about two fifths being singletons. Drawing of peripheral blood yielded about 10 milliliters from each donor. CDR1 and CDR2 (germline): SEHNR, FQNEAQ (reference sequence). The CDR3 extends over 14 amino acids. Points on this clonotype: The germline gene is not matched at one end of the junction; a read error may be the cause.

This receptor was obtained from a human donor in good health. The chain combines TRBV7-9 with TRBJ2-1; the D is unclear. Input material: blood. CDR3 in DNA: TGCGCCAGCAGTGAGTCAGTTCCCTACAATGAGCAGTTCTTC. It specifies CASSESVPYNEQFF.